This TCR beta chain derives from a study of shared clonotypes between healthy human individuals (dated by TCRdb to about 2020). A note on the overall study: The cohort included three men and a couple of women between 18 and 49 years of age. For each donor, CD4 naive and CD4 memory were each given three plates, CD8 naive was given two plates, and CD8 memory was given one plate. Blood TCR repertoires of a handful of healthy adults were deeply sequenced to estimate repertoire size and the extent of clonotype sharing between individuals. To increase sequencing depth and limit assay-specific biases, TCR repertoire library preparation and sequencing were carried out by different laboratories using diverse techniques. Per donor, leukapheresis produced somewhere between about 0.94 and 9 billion PBMCs. Beyond this particular receptor, the publication reports: Larger estimated clonotype richness was generally found for naive subsets than for memory subsets. Clonotypes shared by all four sorted-subset donors showed higher generation probabilities than non-shared clonotypes. Only blood was sampled, and tissue TCR repertoires likely differ from those in blood. Even with the large sequencing depth, rarefaction of the sorted-subset datasets indicated that sequencing was incomplete. The small number of donors limited the genetic and exposure-history diversity represented. Across a handful of donors, approximately 5% of naive CD4, more than 3% of naive CD8, around 2.5% of memory CD4, and 0.4% of memory CD8 clonotypes were shared. Pairwise subsampling led to the expectation that sequencing depth would affect the degree of clonotype sharing among donors.

CDR1 and CDR2, looked up from the germline V gene, are MDHEN and SYDVKM. Spanning cysteine to phenylalanine, the CDR3 consists of 13 amino acids. The retained sequence is limited to the CDR3, 39 bases, with the frame set at the first base. V and J are trimmed by 5 bases and 8 bases, and the gene matches miss 7 bases of the junction. The donors were healthy, HIV-negative adults who had no recently reported acute infections or vaccinations. Every donor was a Caucasian adult residing in Nashville, Tennessee, USA. CD4+ T cells were enriched by magnetic negative selection, after which naive cells were positively selected on CD45RA and the negative fraction was taken as the memory subset. Blood was obtained by leukapheresis, after which PBMCs were separated by Ficoll-Histopaque density gradient centrifugation and cryopreserved in liquid nitrogen vapor phase. Analytical flow cytometry was used to check the purity and quantity of each magnetically sorted T cell population. Genomic DNA was isolated from each sorted fraction and quantified by UV absorbance on a Nanodrop 2000c.

Note on this clone: What antigen it recognizes has not been identified. Base qualities were left out, and no much larger clone turns up one base away.

TCR CDR3 regions were amplified from genomic DNA by multiplex PCR using the deep immunoSEQ assay. Extracted genomic DNA from each cell subset was distributed evenly across all wells of several immunoSEQ 96-well plates, and each plate was treated as a replicate. Each replicate PCR for sorted subsets received around 210 ng genomic DNA, equal to around 32,000 T cell genomes. Purified libraries were measured with a Qubit 3.0 fluorometer, size-checked on a Bioanalyzer 2100, and measured again with the KAPA Library Quantification kit. Every immunoSEQ 96-well plate was sequenced on a dedicated single-read 150-cycle Illumina NextSeq 550 flow cell. The paper's data handling went like this. The immunoSEQ output contained only junctional sequences without quality scores, so filtering could not match that applied to full-length reads. To assign V/J genes and CDR3, sequences were annotated against IMGT germline references using PyIR, a Python wrapper for IgBLAST v1.9. Reads were filtered out if the reads had weak V/J assignments (E-value above 1e-6), no CDR3, stop codons, out-of-frame junctions, or ambiguous translated residues. V3J clonotypes were defined by identical inferred V gene, J gene, and CDR3 amino acid sequence. Percentage overlap between repertoires was computed as shared unique clonotypes divided by the size of the smaller repertoire. Repertoire richness was assessed with RTK rarefaction, the Chao1 estimator, and Recon v2.1 estimates of unobserved clonotypes. OLGA was used to compute generation probabilities for all TCRbeta clonotypes that the gDNA method yielded from four donors. The source is immuneACCESS, and TCRdb retained only in-frame sequences with V and J called. Part of the clones is not carried over; for the studies checked, unresolved V genes explain less than half of this, and the remainder is unexplained. From that table come the V and J calls and clone size; the DNA was used to work out D and trimming. The sample table holds approximately 500,000 clones, of which 90% to 97% were seen once. 0.06% of the sample lies in the top ten.

Sequencing was performed on naive CD4+ T cells sorted from blood. The cell subset or site label for this specimen denotes: CD45RA+ positively selected. The receptor chain draws on TRBV28 and TRBJ1-1, and 8 junction bases match TRBD1. The sequence derives from a woman younger than 45 in good health. The DNA sequence is TGTGCCAGCAGTCGACGGACAGGGCCCGAAGCTTTCTTT. This codes for CASSRRTGPEAFF.